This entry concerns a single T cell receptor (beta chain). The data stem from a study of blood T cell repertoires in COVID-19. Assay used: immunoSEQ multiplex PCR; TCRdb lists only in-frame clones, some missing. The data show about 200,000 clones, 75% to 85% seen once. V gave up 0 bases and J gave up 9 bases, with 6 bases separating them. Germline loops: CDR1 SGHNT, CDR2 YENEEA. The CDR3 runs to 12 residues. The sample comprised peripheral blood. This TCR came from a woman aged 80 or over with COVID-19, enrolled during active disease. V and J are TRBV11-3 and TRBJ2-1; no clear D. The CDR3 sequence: CASSLDSGEQFF. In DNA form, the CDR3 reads TGTGCCAGCAGCTTAGACTCGGGTGAGCAGTTCTTC.